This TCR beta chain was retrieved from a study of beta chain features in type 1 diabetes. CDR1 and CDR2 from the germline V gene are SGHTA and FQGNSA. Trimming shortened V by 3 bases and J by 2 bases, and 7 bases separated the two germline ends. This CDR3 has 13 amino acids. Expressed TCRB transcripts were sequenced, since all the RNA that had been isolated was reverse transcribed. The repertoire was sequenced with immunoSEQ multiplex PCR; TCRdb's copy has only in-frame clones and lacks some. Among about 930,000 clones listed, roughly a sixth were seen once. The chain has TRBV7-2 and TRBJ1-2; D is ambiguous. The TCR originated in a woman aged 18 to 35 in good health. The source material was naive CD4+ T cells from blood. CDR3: CASSFDENYGYTF. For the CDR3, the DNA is TGTGCCAGCAGCTTTGATGAGAACTATGGCTACACCTTC. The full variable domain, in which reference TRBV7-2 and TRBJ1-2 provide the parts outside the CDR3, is GAGVSQSPSNKVTEKGKDVELRCDPISGHTALYWYRQSLGQGLEFLIYFQGNSAPDKSGLPSDRFSAERTGGSVSTLTIQRTQQEDSAVYLCASSFDENYGYTFGSGTRLTVV.